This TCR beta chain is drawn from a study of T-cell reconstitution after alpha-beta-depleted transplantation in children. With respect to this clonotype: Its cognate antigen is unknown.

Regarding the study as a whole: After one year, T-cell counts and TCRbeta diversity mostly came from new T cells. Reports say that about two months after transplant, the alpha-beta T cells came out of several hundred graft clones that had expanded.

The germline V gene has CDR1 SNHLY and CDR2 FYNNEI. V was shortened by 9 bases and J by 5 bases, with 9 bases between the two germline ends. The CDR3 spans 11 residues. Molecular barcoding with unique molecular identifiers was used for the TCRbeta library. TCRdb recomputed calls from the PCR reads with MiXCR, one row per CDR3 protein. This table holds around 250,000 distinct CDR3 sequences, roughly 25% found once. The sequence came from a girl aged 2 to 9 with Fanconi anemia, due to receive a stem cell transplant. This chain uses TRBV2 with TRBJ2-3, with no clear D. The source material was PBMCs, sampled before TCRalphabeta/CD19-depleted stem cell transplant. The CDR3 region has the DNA TGTGCCAGAAATCGGAGAGATACGCAGTATTTT. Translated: CARNRRDTQYF. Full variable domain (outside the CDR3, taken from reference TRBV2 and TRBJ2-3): EPEVTQTPSHQVTQMGQEVILRCVPISNHLYFYWYRQILGQKVEFLVSFYNNEISEKSEIFDDQFSVERPDGSNFTLKIRSTKLEDSAMYFCARNRRDTQYFGPGTRLTVL.